Following are 14 T cell receptor beta chains from one sample sequenced in a study of HIV-infected patients and healthy controls. No cell fractionation was done, so the repertoire covers all unsorted peripheral blood T cells. 400 to 550 ng RNA was reverse transcribed with alpha and beta constant-region primers. Each of the alpha and beta chains got its own library through chain-specific third strand synthesis with indices. Using its own MiXCR run on the 5' RACE reads, TCRdb lists one record per CDR3 protein. This sample carries 6,000 to 8,000 distinct CDR3 sequences, 11% of them seen once, and the ten largest clones take 27%. The input for sequencing was blood, taken before antiretroviral therapy. The receptors originated from an adult with HIV infection.

By its share, this clonotype is medium-sized. V and J are TRBV29-1 and TRBJ2-7; no firm D call. Trimming shortened V by 1 base and J by 1 base, and 8 bases separated the two germline ends. The CDR3 length is 13 residues. Germline V gives CDR1 SQVTM, CDR2 ANQGSEA. CDR3 DNA: TGCAGCGTTGAAGGCCCCGGATCCTACGAGCAGTACTTC. It translates to CSVEGPGSYEQYF.

In its sample, this clonotype is medium-sized. This chain joins TRBV2 and TRBJ1-5, with D unresolved. The ends were cut back, 2 bases at V and 6 bases at J, with 8 bases in the middle. Germline lookup yields CDR1 SNHLY and CDR2 FYNNEI. This CDR3 region has 13 residues. The CDR3 bases are TGTGCCAGCAGTGAACTCCCCGGTCAGCCCCAGCATTTT. Amino acids: CASSELPGQPQHF.

This clonotype qualifies as medium-sized (0.01 to 0.1%). V gene TRBV6-1 combines with J gene TRBJ2-5; D ambiguous. This CDR3 region has 15 residues. The V gene's germline CDR1 is MNHNS and CDR2 SASEGT. Between the trimmed V and J ends, which lost 3 bases and 3 bases, there was a span of 14 bases. The CDR3 DNA sequence: TGTGCCAGCAGTGAGCTTAACAGACCAGAAGAGACCCAGTACTTC. This codes for CASSELNRPEETQYF.

The V gene is TRBV10-2, the J gene TRBJ1-1; possibly TRBD1 for D (6 bases). V was shortened by 7 bases and J by 1 base, with 13 bases between the two germline ends. The CDR3 is made up of 14 amino acids. Germline V gene lookup returns CDR1 WSHSY and CDR2 SAAADI. CDR3 nucleotide sequence: TGCGCCAGCACCGATGGACAGACGAACACTGAAGCTTTCTTT. Amino acids: CASTDGQTNTEAFF.

The rearrangement joins TRBV5-5 to TRBJ2-1, with D uncertain. This CDR3 region has 16 residues. Germline-derived CDR1 and CDR2 are SGHKS and YYEKEE (reference sequence). The V and J ends lost 2 bases and 4 bases respectively, with 16 bases between them. This CDR3 is CASSFDGVSLYNEQFF. Here the CDR3 DNA reads TGTGCCAGCAGCTTTGATGGAGTCTCCCTTTACAATGAGCAGTTCTTC.

This clonotype is labeled as medium-sized. The genes are TRBV7-2 and TRBJ1-5; no clear D. Germline V gene data show CDR1 as SGHTA and CDR2 as FQGNSA. The V end lost 5 bases, the J end lost 4 bases, and 6 bases lay between the germline ends. CDR3 length: 12 amino acids. CDR3 sequence: CASSPTNQPQHF. CDR3 in DNA: TGTGCCAGCAGCCCGACGAATCAGCCCCAGCATTTT.

At least ten counts were recorded for this clonotype. The V gene is TRBV27, the J gene TRBJ1-1, with D perhaps matching TRBD1 (5 bases). Germline V lookup: CDR1 MNHEY, CDR2 SMNVEV (reference sequence). The CDR3 totals 17 residues. V was clipped by 3 bases and J by 0 bases, with 17 bases between them. The DNA of the CDR3 is TGTGCCAGCAGTTTCTCCGGCAGGGTCTCTATGAACACTGAAGCTTTCTTT. Translation gives CASSFSGRVSMNTEAFF.

This clonotype was found a few times. The V and J genes are TRBV3-1 and TRBJ2-1; D possibly corresponds to TRBD2 (5 bases). Trimming removed 4 bases from V and 6 bases from J, with 16 bases in between. The CDR3 spans 15 residues. Germline CDR1 LGHDT, CDR2 YNNKEL (reference sequence). This chain's CDR3 is CASSLQRLPVNEQFF. DNA of the CDR3: TGTGCCAGCAGCCTACAGAGACTACCAGTCAATGAGCAGTTCTTC.

This clonotype was observed many times. The rearrangement uses TRBV21-1 and TRBJ2-5; the DNA was not used to check the table's D call, TRBD1. TRBV21-1 is a pseudogene locus. This CDR3 is built from 16 residues. CDR3 in DNA: TGTGCCAGCAGCAAACGGCCTGTTTGGTACCAAGAGACCCAGTACTTC. Translating it yields CASSKRPVWYQETQYF.

In this sample, this clonotype is medium-sized. The gene calls are TRBV5-1 and TRBJ1-2, with D possibly TRBD1 on 5 matching bases. This CDR3 has 15 amino acids. V shed 1 base and J shed 2 bases, with 12 bases lying between them. Per germline, CDR1 SGHRS and CDR2 YFSETQ. The CDR3 sequence is CASSLSPGSNYGYTF. The CDR3 bases are TGCGCCAGCAGCTTGTCCCCAGGGAGCAACTATGGCTACACCTTC.

Within the sample, this clonotype is medium-sized (0.01 to 0.1%). The chain is built from TRBV5-1 and TRBJ1-1, with 10 positions matching TRBD1. Germline V gene sequence: CDR1 SGHRS, CDR2 YFSETQ. V shed 0 bases and J 6 bases; nucleotides not matched to a gene: 2. This CDR3 is 14 amino acids long. CDR3 coding DNA: TGCGCCAGCAGCTTGGGACAGGGGGCCGCTGAAGCTTTCTTT. Translated: CASSLGQGAAEAFF. Based on the CDR3 plus reference TRBV5-1 and TRBJ1-1, the full variable domain is KAGVTQTPRYLIKTRGQQVTLSCSPISGHRSVSWYQQTPGQGLQFLFEYFSETQRNKGNFPGRFSGRQFSNSRSEMNVSTLELGDSALYLCASSLGQGAAEAFFGQGTRLTVV.

In this sample, this clonotype turned up a few times. This rearrangement joins TRBV29-1 to TRBJ2-3; no definite D call. V lost 4 bases to trimming and J lost 0 bases, with 11 bases between them. The germline V gene encodes CDR1 SQVTM and CDR2 ANQGSEA. This CDR3 comprises 14 residues. CDR3 bases: TGCAGCGTTGTGATTAGCTGGAGCACAGATACGCAGTATTTT. It codes for CSVVISWSTDTQYF.

This rearrangement joins TRBV6-5 to TRBJ1-1; 7 bases fit TRBD1. The ends lost 8 bases at V and 4 bases at J; junction bases unmatched: 7. This CDR3 spans 13 amino acids. The V gene's germline CDR1 is MNHEY and CDR2 SVGAGI. Here the CDR3 reads CASYRGLGTEAFF. The CDR3 nucleotides are TGTGCCAGCTACAGGGGCTTGGGCACTGAAGCTTTCTTT.

By frequency in the sample, this clonotype is medium-sized. The genes are TRBV25-1 and TRBJ1-5, with 9 bases matching TRBD1. This CDR3 spans 14 amino acids. The V gene end was trimmed by 3 bases and the J gene end by 6 bases; junction bases not matched to a gene: 3. CDR1 is MGHDK and CDR2 is SYGVNS in the germline V gene. The CDR3 DNA reads as TGTGCCAGCAGTGATACAGGGGGCGGTCAGCCCCAGCATTTT. It yields the protein CASSDTGGGQPQHF.